This TCR beta chain was captured in a study of blood T cell repertoires in COVID-19 (TCRdb year 2020). Notes on the research overall: The collaborator samples originated in the United States, Italy and Spain and spanned the acute and convalescent phases of COVID-19. The prospective study material was composed of cDNA or gDNA derived from T cells, B-cell-depleted T cells, or PBMCs. The dataset comprised deeply sampled blood TCRbeta repertoires from subjects exposed to, actively infected with, or recovered from COVID-19. The repertoires were released in a freely available public database intended as a resource for research on the immune response to SARS-CoV-2. Samples came from the ongoing ImmuneRACE study (first 160 participants) plus 1,254 subjects from 6 global collaborators. A de-identified subject ID, COVID-19 status, age in years and sex were almost always included in the sample metadata. Where available, HLA class I and class II types were taken from metadata supplied by the sample provider and were not determined by assay-based typing. Beyond this particular receptor, the publication reports: The quantity of clinical and demographic metadata differed by source and by participant and was supplied without curation.

On this clone: The antigen this receptor binds is unknown. It has no much larger one-base neighbor in the sample; base qualities were not kept.

The cysteine opens and the phenylalanine closes a CDR3 of 13 amino acids. Here the CDR3 DNA is all that survives: 39 bases in frame from base 1. Per the germline V gene, MNHNS is the CDR1 and SASEGT is the CDR2. The germline V end is reduced by 3 bases and the J end by 7 bases; junction bases left unmatched: 3. In Seattle, one collaborating source enrolled patients while the infection was active and tracked those patients longitudinally over the course of disease. The collaborating institutions used their own protocols to collect whole blood in K2EDTA tubes. For TCRbeta analysis, collaborators shipped samples in one of three forms: frozen whole blood, isolated PBMCs, or DNA extracted from either of those sample types. The immunoSEQ Assay, a bias-controlled multiplex PCR, was used to amplify TCRbeta CDR3 regions from genomic DNA. Per the authors' processing: Nucleated cell counts per sample were estimated from amplification of reference gene primers within the assay. Sequence reads were collapsed and filtered to measure the absolute abundance of every unique TCRbeta CDR3 rearrangement. For each sample, productive Simpson clonality was calculated as the square root of Simpson's diversity index over productive rearrangements. What TCRdb holds here is the immuneACCESS table cut down to in-frame rearrangements. Part of the clones is not present; checked against another copy, under half of the missing clones reflect an unresolved V gene, and the others are unexplained. That table gives V, J and clone size, and the DNA gave D and trimming. The sample contains roughly 70,000 clones, roughly 80% of them found a single time. Of the sample, just under 15% falls within the top ten clones.

Recombination joined TRBV6-1 with TRBJ1-1; 9 of the junction bases match TRBD1. This TCR derives from a man aged 55 to 70 with COVID-19, enrolled during active disease. Sequences were obtained from peripheral blood. The bases are TGTGCCAGCAGTGACGGACAGGGGTTTGAAGCTTTCTTT. It codes for CASSDGQGFEAFF.